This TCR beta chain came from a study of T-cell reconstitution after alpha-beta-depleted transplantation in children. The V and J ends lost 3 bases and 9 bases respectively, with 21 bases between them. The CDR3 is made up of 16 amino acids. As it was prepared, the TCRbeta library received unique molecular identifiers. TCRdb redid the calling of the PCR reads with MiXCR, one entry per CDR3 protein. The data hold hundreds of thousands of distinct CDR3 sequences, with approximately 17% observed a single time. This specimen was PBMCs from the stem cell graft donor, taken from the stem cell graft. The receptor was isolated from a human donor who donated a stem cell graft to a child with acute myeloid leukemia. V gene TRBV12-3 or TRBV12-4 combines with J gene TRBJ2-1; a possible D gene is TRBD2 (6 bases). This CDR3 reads CASSFPRDLGGGEQFF. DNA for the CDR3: TGTGCCAGCAGTTTTCCCCGGGACTTGGGAGGCGGTGAGCAGTTCTTC.